This TCR beta chain was observed in a study of cytomegalovirus exposure and HLA in healthy donors. This clone has only a few counts. With 60 Vbeta and 13 Jbeta primers, the PCR was carried out. Assay: immunoSEQ multiplex PCR; the TCRdb copy retains only in-frame clones and omits some. The sample lists about 150,000 clones; approximately 80% were seen once. The CDR3 contains 13 residues. V lost 0 bases, J lost 5 bases, and 9 bases lay in between. Looked up from germline, CDR1 is SGDLS and CDR2 is YYNGEE. This clonotype was sampled from a woman aged 40 to 50 in good health and CMV-seropositive. What was sequenced was PBMCs. This rearrangement joins TRBV9 to TRBJ2-7, with D unresolved. The CDR3 here is CASSVDASDEQYF. In nucleotides, the CDR3 is TGTGCCAGCAGCGTAGACGCTTCAGACGAGCAGTACTTC.